The entry below describes one TCR beta chain. The sample originates from a study of identical twins. The V gene's germline CDR1 is DFQATT and CDR2 SNEGSKA (reference sequence). This CDR3 has 14 residues. V lost 5 bases and J 2 bases, leaving 16 bases between the germline ends. From the 5' RACE reads, TCRdb called clonotypes with MiXCR, one entry per CDR3 protein. The profile covers 400,000 to 550,000 distinct CDR3 sequences, with approximately 25% appearing a single time and roughly 3% taken by the ten largest. A further study also used this sample, focusing on T cells expressing NK-cell markers.

The chain couples TRBV20-1 to TRBJ2-7; D tentatively reads TRBD1 or TRBD2 (5 bases each). This TCR was sampled from a woman between 18 and 29 years old in good health. Input material: CD4+ T cells sorted from blood. CDR3 DNA: TGCAGTGCTTACGACCCGGGACGGCCCTACGAGCAGTACTTC. This encodes CSAYDPGRPYEQYF.